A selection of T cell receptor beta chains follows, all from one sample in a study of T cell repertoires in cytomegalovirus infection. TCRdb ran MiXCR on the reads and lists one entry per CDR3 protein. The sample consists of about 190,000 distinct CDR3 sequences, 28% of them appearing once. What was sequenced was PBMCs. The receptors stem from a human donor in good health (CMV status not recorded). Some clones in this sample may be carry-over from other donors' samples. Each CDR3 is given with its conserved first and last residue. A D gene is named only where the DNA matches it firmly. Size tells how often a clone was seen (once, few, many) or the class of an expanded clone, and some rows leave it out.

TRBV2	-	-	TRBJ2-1	TGTGCCAGCAGTAAGTTAAGGGACGACAATGAGCAGTTCTTC	CASSKLRDDNEQFF
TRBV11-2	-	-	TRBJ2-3	TGTGCCAGCAGCAAGACGGCAGGTGGAGTAGATACGCAGTATTTT	CASSKTAGGVDTQYF
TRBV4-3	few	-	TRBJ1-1	TGCGCCAGCAGCCAAGATGGGGGGGGGGCTTTGAACACTGAAGCTTTCTTT	CASSQDGGGALNTEAFF
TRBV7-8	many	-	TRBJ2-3	TGTGCCAGCAGCTCTACCTTCAGCACAGATACGCAGTATTTT	CASSSTFSTDTQYF
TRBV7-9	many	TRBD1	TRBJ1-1	TGTGCCAGCAGCAGGACAGGGGAAGGGGAAGCTTTCTTT	CASSRTGEGEAFF
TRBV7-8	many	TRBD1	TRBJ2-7	TGTGCCAGCAGCTTAGTTGAGGCAGGGACAGCCTACGAGCAGTACTTC	CASSLVEAGTAYEQYF
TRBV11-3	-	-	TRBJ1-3	TGTGCCAGCAGTCGGGACCCCGGAAACACCATATATTTT	CASSRDPGNTIYF
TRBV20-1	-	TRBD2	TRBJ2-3	TGCAGTGCTATGGGACTAGCGGGGAGCACAGATACGCAGTATTTT	CSAMGLAGSTDTQYF
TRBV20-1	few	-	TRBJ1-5	TGCAGTGCTAGAGCAGGGAACTATCAGCCCCAGCATTTT	CSARAGNYQPQHF
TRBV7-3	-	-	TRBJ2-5	TGTGCCAGCAGCCCCCGGGGCGCGGGGGAGACCCAGTACTTC	CASSPRGAGETQYF